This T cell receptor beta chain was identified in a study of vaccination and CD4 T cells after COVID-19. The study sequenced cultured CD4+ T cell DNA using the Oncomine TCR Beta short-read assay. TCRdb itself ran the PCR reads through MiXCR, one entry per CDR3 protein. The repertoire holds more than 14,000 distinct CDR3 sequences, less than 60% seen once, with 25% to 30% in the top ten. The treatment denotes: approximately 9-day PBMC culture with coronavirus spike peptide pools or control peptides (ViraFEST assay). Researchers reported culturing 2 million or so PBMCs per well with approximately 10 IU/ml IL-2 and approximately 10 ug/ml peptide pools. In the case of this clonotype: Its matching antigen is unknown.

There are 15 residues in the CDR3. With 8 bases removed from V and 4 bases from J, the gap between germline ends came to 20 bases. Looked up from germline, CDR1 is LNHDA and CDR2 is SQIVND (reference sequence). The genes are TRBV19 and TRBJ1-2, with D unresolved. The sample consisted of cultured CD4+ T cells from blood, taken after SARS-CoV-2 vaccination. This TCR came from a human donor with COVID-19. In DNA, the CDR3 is TGTGCCAGTTCGACTTCAGGTATTAAAGGCTATGGCTACACCTTC. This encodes CASSTSGIKGYGYTF.